This T cell receptor (beta chain) emerged from a study of T cells after yellow fever vaccination. TCRdb processed the 5' RACE reads anew with MiXCR; each CDR3 protein has one entry. The table includes about 580,000 distinct CDR3 sequences, roughly a sixth detected once. Broader study findings: Although the secondary response was weaker, it peaked faster, at day 5 versus 15. A small proportion of clonotypes was detected in both the CD4 and CD8 compartments. Researchers cautioned that FACS-sorted repertoires could harbor abundant clonotypes contaminating from the bulk population. At approximately 96% for CD4 and approximately 89% for CD8, most primary-vaccination clones showed up again after the booster.

The CDR3 spans 12 residues. The germline CDR1 and CDR2 sequences are KGHDR and SFDVKD. Deletions cut 10 bases from V and 6 bases from J, with 12 bases between. Concerning this clonotype itself: The antigen is not known.

The receptor was isolated from a man aged 18 to 30 who received the YFV17D yellow fever vaccine. This sequence joins TRBV24-1 and TRBJ2-1, with a tentative D call TRBD2 (6 bases). This specimen consisted of PBMCs, obtained 5 days after the first yellow fever vaccination. CDR3 bases: TGTGCCACGCAGGCCGGGGGCAATGAGCAGTTCTTC. Amino acid sequence: CATQAGGNEQFF.